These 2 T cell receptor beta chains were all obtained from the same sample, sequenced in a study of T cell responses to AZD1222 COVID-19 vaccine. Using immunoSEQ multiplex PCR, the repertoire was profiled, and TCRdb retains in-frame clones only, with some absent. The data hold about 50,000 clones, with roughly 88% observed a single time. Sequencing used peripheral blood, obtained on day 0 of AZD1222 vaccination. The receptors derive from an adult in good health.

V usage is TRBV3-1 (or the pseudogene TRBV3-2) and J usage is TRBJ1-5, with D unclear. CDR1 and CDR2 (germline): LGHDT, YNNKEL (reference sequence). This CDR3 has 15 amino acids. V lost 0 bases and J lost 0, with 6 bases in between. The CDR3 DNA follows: TGTGCCAGCAGCCAAGACGGAGATAGCAATCAGCCCCAGCATTTT. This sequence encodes CASSQDGDSNQPQHF.

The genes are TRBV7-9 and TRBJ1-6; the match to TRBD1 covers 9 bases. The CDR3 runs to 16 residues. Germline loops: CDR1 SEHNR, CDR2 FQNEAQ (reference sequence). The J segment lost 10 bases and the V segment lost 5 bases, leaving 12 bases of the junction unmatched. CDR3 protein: CASSPLGGQGLSPLHF. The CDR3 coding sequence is TGTGCCAGCAGCCCACTAGGGGGACAGGGATTATCACCCCTCCACTTT.